This entry lists 8 T cell receptor beta chains sequenced from one sample in a study of blood T cell repertoires in COVID-19. Some clones are missing from TCRdb's copy, which holds only in-frame ones; the method was immunoSEQ multiplex PCR. This sample yields 75,000 to 95,000 clones, of which around 85% are seen a single time; 18% belongs to the top ten. The source material was peripheral blood. All receptors come from a man aged 80 or over with active or convalescent COVID-19.

The CDR3 here is CASYTGGDTGELFF. CDR3 nucleotides: TGTGCCAGCTACACAGGGGGAGACACCGGGGAGCTGTTTTTT. The chain uses TRBV11-3 and TRBJ2-2; 8 bases fit TRBD1. The CDR3 runs 14 residues. Germline loops: CDR1 SGHNT, CDR2 YENEEA. J lost 3 bases, V lost 8 bases, and 5 bases had no gene match. Variable domain in full (rest from reference TRBV11-3 and TRBJ2-2): EAGVVQSPRYKIIEKKQPVAFWCNPISGHNTLYWYLQNLGQGPELLIRYENEEAVDDSQLPKDRFSAERLKGVDSTLKIQPAELGDSAVYLCASYTGGDTGELFFGEGSRLTVL.

This chain uses TRBV5-1 with TRBJ2-3; 12 positions match TRBD2. This CDR3 is built from 16 residues. V shed 4 bases and J 10 bases; nucleotides not matched to a gene: 13. Germline-derived CDR1 and CDR2 are SGHRS and YFSETQ. CDR3 sequence (DNA): TGCGCCAGCAGCCCACTACTAGCGGGAGGTCCCATGGCGCAGTATTTT. Its translation: CASSPLLAGGPMAQYF.

The chain links TRBV18 to TRBJ1-5, with D tentatively TRBD1 (6 bases). Germline V lookup: CDR1 KGHSH, CDR2 LQKENI. Trimming took 1 base from V and 5 from J, leaving 12 bases between them. This CDR3 region has 15 residues. CDR3: CASSPQGGMDQPQHF. The CDR3 DNA is TGTGCCAGCTCACCACAGGGGGGGATGGATCAGCCCCAGCATTTT.

V gene TRBV7-6 combines with J gene TRBJ2-6, with D unclear. V gave up 4 bases and J gave up 0 bases, with 13 bases separating them. The CDR3 sequence is 17 residues long. The germline gives CDR1 SGHVS, CDR2 FNYEAQ. The CDR3 nucleotides are TGTGCCAGCAGCTCTTCCAACTCCCACTCTGGGGCCAACGTCCTGACTTTC. Translated, it gives CASSSSNSHSGANVLTF.

The V gene is TRBV7-9, the J gene TRBJ2-5; TRBD2 matches 9 bases. The CDR3 extends over 15 amino acids. Losses at the gene ends were 2 bases for V and 0 bases for J; bases not matched to a gene: 1. Germline values: CDR1 SEHNR, CDR2 FQNEAQ (reference sequence). CDR3 protein: CASSLLAGYQETQYF. CDR3 nucleotides: TGTGCCAGCAGCTTACTAGCGGGGTACCAAGAGACCCAGTACTTC.

This clone appeared a few times. The chain employs TRBV18 and TRBJ2-3; 11 bases align to TRBD1. This CDR3 region has 16 residues. Germline loops: CDR1 KGHSH, CDR2 LQKENI. V trimming: 0 bases; J trimming: 4 bases; junction bases outside the gene matches: 3. For the CDR3, the DNA is TGTGCCAGCTCACCACCCCGGGACAGGGGGTCAGATACGCAGTATTTT. Amino acids: CASSPPRDRGSDTQYF.

The chain joins TRBV9 to TRBJ2-2, with TRBD1 matching 8 bases. Germline CDR1 is SGDLS and CDR2 is YYNGEE. V lost 0 bases and J lost 1; bases outside the gene matches: 2. The CDR3 extends over 16 amino acids. CDR3 sequence (DNA): TGTGCCAGCAGCGTAGGAACAGGGGGGAACACCGGGGAGCTGTTTTTT. It yields the protein CASSVGTGGNTGELFF.

The chain is built from TRBV27 and TRBJ1-1; 7 nucleotides line up with TRBD1. The ends lost 5 bases at V and 0 bases at J; junction bases unmatched: 9. From germline, CDR1 is MNHEY and CDR2 SMNVEV (reference sequence). The length of the CDR3 is 16 residues. CDR3 amino acids: CASSKRQGAMNTEAFF. CDR3 DNA sequence: TGTGCCAGCAGTAAAAGACAGGGAGCTATGAACACTGAAGCTTTCTTT.